This T cell receptor (beta chain) was identified in a study of shared clonotypes between healthy human individuals. Notes on the study in general: Relative to clonotypes present in all four donors, those not shared had lower generation probabilities.

Concerning this clone: Its specificity is unknown.

All donors were healthy HIV-negative adults lacking recent acute infections or vaccinations. CD45RA+ naive and CD45RA-negative memory subsets were separated from CD4+ cells. Several immunoSEQ plates received, in even portions, the genomic DNA of each subset. TCRdb's table, derived via immunoSEQ multiplex PCR, lists solely in-frame clones and lacks some. The sample consists of about 2.3 million clones, roughly 93% of them appearing once. V lost 5 bases and J lost 1; bases outside the gene matches: 4. The germline V gene has CDR1 SGHRS and CDR2 YFSETQ. The CDR3 runs 14 residues. The chain is built from TRBV5-1 and TRBJ1-1; 8 bases map to TRBD1. The TCR originated in a man younger than 35 in good health. Some clones in this sample may be carry-over from other donors' samples. The sample taken for sequencing was naive CD4+ T cells from PBMCs. As to subset: CD45RA+ positively selected. The CDR3 loop reads CASRTDRANTEAFF. The CDR3 bases are TGCGCCAGCAGAACGGACAGGGCGAACACTGAAGCTTTCTTT.